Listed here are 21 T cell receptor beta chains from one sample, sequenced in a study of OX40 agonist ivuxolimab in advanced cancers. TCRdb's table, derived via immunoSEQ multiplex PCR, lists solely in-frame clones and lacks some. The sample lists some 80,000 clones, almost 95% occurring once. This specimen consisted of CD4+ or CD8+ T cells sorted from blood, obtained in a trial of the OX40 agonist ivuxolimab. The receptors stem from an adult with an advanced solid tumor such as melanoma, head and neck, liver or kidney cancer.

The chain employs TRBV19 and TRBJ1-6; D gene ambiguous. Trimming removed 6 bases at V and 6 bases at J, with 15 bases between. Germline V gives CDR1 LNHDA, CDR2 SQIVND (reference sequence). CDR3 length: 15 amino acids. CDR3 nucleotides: TGTGCCAGTAGCCTCACGGGGAACCTTAATTCACCCCTCCACTTT. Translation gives CASSLTGNLNSPLHF.

The CDR3 loop is CASRQGQGADEQFF. As DNA, the CDR3 is TGTGCCAGCAGGCAAGGACAGGGGGCCGATGAGCAGTTCTTC. V usage is TRBV2 and J usage is TRBJ2-1, with TRBD1 identical over 11 bases. After removal of 6 bases from V and 8 bases from J, the junction contained 6 bases not matched to a gene. This CDR3 has 14 residues. Germline assignment: CDR1 SNHLY and CDR2 FYNNEI.

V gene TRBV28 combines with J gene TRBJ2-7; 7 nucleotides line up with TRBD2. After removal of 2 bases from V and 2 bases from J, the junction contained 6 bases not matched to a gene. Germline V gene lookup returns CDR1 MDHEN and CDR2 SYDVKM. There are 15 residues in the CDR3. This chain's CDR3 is CASSLSLAVTYEQYF. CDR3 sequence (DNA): TGTGCCAGCAGTTTAAGTCTAGCGGTTACCTACGAGCAGTACTTC.

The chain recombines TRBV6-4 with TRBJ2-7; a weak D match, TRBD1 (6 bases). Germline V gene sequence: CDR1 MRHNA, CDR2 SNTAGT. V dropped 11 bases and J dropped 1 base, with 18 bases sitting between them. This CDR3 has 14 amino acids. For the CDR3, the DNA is TGTGCCGTAAGCCGGGACATCCTTTCCTACGAGCAGTACTTC. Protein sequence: CAVSRDILSYEQYF.

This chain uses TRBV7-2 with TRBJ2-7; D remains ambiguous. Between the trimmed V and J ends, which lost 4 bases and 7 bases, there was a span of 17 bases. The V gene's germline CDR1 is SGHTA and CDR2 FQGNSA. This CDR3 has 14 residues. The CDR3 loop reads CASSYRAEWGEQYF. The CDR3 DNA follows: TGTGCCAGCAGCTACCGGGCCGAATGGGGAGAGCAGTACTTC.

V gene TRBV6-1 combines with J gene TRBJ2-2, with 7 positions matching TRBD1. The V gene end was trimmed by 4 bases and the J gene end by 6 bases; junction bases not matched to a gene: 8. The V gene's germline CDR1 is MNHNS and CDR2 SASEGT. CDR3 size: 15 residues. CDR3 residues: CASSGDRAGSGELFF. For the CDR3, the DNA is TGTGCCAGCAGTGGTGACAGGGCTGGATCCGGGGAGCTGTTTTTT.

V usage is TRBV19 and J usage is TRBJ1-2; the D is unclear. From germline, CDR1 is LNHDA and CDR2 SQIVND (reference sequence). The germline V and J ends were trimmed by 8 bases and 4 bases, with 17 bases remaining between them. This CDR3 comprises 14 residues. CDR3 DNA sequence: TGTGCCAGTTCTCGGGAGGACCGTCGCTATGGCTACACCTTC. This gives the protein CASSREDRRYGYTF.

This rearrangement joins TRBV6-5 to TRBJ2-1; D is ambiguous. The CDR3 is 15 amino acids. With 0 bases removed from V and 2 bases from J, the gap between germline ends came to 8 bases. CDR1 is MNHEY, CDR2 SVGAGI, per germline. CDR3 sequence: CASSYSISPYNEQFF. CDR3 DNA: TGTGCCAGCAGTTACTCGATTTCTCCCTACAATGAGCAGTTCTTC.

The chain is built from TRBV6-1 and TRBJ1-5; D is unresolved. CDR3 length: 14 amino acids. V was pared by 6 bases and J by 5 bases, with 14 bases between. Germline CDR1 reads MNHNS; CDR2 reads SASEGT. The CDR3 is CASRRGGIDQPQHF. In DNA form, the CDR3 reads TGTGCCAGCAGACGGGGAGGGATTGATCAGCCCCAGCATTTT.

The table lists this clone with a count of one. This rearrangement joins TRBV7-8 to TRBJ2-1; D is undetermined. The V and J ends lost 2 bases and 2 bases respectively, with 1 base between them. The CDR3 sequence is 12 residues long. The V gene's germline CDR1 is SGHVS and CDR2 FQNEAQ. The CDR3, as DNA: TGTGCCAGCAGCTTACCCTACAATGAGCAGTTCTTC. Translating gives CASSLPYNEQFF.

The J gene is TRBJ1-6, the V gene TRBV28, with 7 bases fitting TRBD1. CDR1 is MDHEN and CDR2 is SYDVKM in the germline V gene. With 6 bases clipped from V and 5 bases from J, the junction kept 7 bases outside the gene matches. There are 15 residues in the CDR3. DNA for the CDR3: TGTGCCAGCAGCGCCCCTGACAGGGATAATTCACCCCTCCACTTT. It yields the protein CASSAPDRDNSPLHF.

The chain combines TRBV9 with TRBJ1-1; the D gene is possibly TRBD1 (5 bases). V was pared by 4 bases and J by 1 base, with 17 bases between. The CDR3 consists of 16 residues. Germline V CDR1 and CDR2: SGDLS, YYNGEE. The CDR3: CASSPQGPWGNTEAFF. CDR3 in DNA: TGTGCCAGCAGCCCCCAGGGACCTTGGGGGAACACTGAAGCTTTCTTT.

The CDR3: CASSIFHKDGMNTEAFF. CDR3 DNA: TGTGCCAGTAGCATTTTCCACAAGGACGGCATGAACACTGAAGCTTTCTTT. The chain has TRBV19 and TRBJ1-1; D is ambiguous. The CDR3 has 17 residues. V lost 6 bases and J lost 0, with 20 bases in between. Germline-derived CDR1 and CDR2 are LNHDA and SQIVND (reference sequence).

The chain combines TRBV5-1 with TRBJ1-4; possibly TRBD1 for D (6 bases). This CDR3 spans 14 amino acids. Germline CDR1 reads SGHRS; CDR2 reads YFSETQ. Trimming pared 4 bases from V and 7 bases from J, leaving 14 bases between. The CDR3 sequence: CASSERGGGEKLFF. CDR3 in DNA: TGCGCCAGCAGCGAAAGGGGGGGAGGTGAAAAACTGTTTTTT.

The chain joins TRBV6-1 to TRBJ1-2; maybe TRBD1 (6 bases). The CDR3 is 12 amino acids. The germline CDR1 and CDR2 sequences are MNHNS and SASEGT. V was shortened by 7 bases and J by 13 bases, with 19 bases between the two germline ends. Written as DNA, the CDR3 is TGTGCCAGCACAGCGGGGCAGGGGTGGCCCACCTTC. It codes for CASTAGQGWPTF.

Written as DNA, the CDR3 is TGCGCCAGCAGCTTGGGACAGGCTAACTATGGCTACACCTTC. Translation: CASSLGQANYGYTF. V is TRBV5-1 and J is TRBJ1-2; D perhaps matches TRBD1 (6 bases). Germline loops: CDR1 SGHRS, CDR2 YFSETQ. CDR3 length equals 14 residues. The V end was cut by 0 bases, the J end by 0 bases, with 6 bases between.

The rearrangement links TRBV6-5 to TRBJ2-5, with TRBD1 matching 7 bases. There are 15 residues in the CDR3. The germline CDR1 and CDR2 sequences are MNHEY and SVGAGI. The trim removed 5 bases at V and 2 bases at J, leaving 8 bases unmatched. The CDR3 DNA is TGTGCCAGCAGTGCCGGGACAGTAGTACAAGAGACCCAGTACTTC. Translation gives CASSAGTVVQETQYF.

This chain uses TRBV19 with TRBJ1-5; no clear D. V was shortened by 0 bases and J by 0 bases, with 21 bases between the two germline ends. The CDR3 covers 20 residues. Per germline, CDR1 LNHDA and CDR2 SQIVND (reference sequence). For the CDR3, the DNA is TGTGCCAGTAGTATAGATCGGATGGGCAACCAATTTTATAGCAATCAGCCCCAGCATTTT. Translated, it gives CASSIDRMGNQFYSNQPQHF.

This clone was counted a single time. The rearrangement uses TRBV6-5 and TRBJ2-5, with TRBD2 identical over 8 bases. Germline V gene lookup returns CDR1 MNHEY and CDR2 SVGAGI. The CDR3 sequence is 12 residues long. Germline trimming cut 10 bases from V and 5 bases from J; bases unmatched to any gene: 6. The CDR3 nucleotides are TGTGCCACAAGCGGGGGACTGGAGACCCAGTACTTC. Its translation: CATSGGLETQYF.

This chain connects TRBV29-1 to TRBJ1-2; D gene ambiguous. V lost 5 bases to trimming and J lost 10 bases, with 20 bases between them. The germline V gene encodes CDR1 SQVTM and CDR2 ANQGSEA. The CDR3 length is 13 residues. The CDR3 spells CSVTLPSSFDYTF. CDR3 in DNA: TGCAGCGTTACCCTCCCCTCAAGTTTTGACTACACCTTC.

The CDR3 nucleotides read TGTGCCAGCAGTGGGTCCTATAGACAGCCGACGAGCACCGGGGAGCTGTTTTTT. As protein: CASSGSYRQPTSTGELFF. The rearrangement joins TRBV6-1 to TRBJ2-2; a possible D gene is TRBD1 (5 bases). From germline, CDR1 is MNHNS and CDR2 SASEGT. The CDR3 spans 18 residues. V dropped 4 bases and J dropped 4 bases, with 22 bases sitting between them.